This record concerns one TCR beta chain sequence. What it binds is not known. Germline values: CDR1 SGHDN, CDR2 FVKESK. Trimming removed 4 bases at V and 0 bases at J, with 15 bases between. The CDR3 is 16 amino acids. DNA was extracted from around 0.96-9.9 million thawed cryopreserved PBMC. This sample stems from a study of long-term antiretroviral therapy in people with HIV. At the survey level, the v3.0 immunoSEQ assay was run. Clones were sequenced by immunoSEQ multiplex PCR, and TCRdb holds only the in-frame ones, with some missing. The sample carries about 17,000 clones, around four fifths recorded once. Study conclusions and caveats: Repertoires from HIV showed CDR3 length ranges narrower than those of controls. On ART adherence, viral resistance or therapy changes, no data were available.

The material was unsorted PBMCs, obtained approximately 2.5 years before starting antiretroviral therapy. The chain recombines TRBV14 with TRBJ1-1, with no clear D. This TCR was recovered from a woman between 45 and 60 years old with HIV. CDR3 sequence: CASSPRASRMNTEAFF. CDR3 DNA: TGTGCCAGCAGCCCTCGGGCATCCCGTATGAACACTGAAGCTTTCTTT.